These T cell receptor beta chains were read from a single sample in a study of beta chain features in type 1 diabetes. Method: immunoSEQ multiplex PCR; TCRdb's copy keeps in-frame clones and lacks some. This table holds fewer than 550,000 clones, about an eighth found once. The sequenced sample was naive CD4+ T cells from blood. The receptors here all came from a woman aged 18 to 35 in good health. CDR3s include the opening cysteine and the closing phenylalanine or tryptophan. The size entry is marked missing in some rows and otherwise reads once, few, many or a size class.

>TRBJ2-4|TRBV21-1|.
CAMWGCLAKNIQYF
>TRBJ2-5|TRBV7-2|few
CASSSVFQETQYF
>TRBJ2-6|TRBV5-1|.
CASSLRFSGANVLTF
>TRBJ1-1|TRBV7-2|.
CASSLAARVSADTEAFF
>TRBJ2-2|TRBV7-3|.
CASSFQPTGELFF
>TRBJ2-1|TRBV7-2|few
CASSRGGDEQFF
>TRBJ2-7|TRBV23-1|few
CASSNRGEEQYF
>TRBJ2-5|TRBV7-8|.
CASSPRRIGETQYF
>TRBJ1-5|TRBV4-1|few
CASSQVGRGGNQPQHF
>TRBJ2-7|TRBV9|.
CASSYLRTGSRNEQYF
>TRBJ1-2|TRBV4-1|.
CASSQDGRGLGYTF
>TRBJ1-2|TRBV25-1|.
CASSEPSRYGYTF
>TRBJ1-1|TRBV10-3|.
CAISDPTEPGNTEAFF
>TRBJ2-6|TRBV29-1|few
CSVEGGQGLLGANVLTF
>TRBJ1-4|TRBV10-3|.
CAISAGTGGEKLFF
>TRBJ2-2|TRBV2|few
CASSETIRGRTGELFF
>TRBJ2-5|TRBV5-1|few
CASSFGMPRITQYF
>TRBJ2-3|TRBV2|.
CASTRDRDTQYF
>TRBJ1-1|TRBV14|few
CASSLGSYTEAFF
>TRBJ2-5|TRBV28|few
CASSLQPVQETQYF
>TRBJ2-6|TRBV15|few
CATSRLAGGPISGANVLTF
>TRBJ1-1|TRBV2|.
CASSLNRPNTEAFF
>TRBJ1-1|TRBV9|few
CASSAAGQGFRTEAFF
>TRBJ2-5|TRBV6-6|few
CATGTSGAGPEETQYF
>TRBJ2-7|TRBV13|few
CASSLADPGGFYEQYF
>TRBJ2-5|TRBV30|few
CAWRTGRETQYF
>TRBJ2-7|TRBV9|few
CASSVDGSSYEQYF
>TRBJ1-1|TRBV6-6|.
CASSYSAGMNTEAFF
>TRBJ2-3|TRBV4-3|few
CASSQAGWSTDTQYF
>TRBJ2-1|TRBV11-2|.
CASSLGLGEQFF